The present T cell receptor (beta chain) was sequenced within a study of blood T cell repertoires in COVID-19. The CDR3 runs to 9 residues. Assay used: immunoSEQ multiplex PCR; TCRdb lists only in-frame clones, some missing. The data hold under 250,000 clones, with roughly 80% observed a single time. This clonotype was sampled from a woman in her sixties or seventies with active or convalescent COVID-19. The chain carries TRBV1 and TRBJ1-1; the table names TRBD1, a call not compared with the DNA. TRBV1 is tagged as a pseudogene. Sequencing was performed on peripheral blood. CDR3 nucleotide sequence: TGCACCAGCAGAGGGGAAACTTTCTTT. Translated, it gives CTSRGETFF.